This T cell receptor beta chain originates from a study of STAT5B mutations in CD4+ large granular lymphocyte leukemia. General observations from the study: Compared with healthy controls (2/35), patient top clones favored TRBV06 (8/27). Higher CD4+ than CD8+ T-LGLL clonality might reflect small sample size. Patient CD4-sorted repertoires stayed more clonal than healthy ones after leukemic-clone removal.

This table comes from immunoSEQ multiplex PCR, and its TCRdb copy is limited to in-frame clones, with some not included. The table shows around 33,000 clones, with around 88% occurring only once. As for this clone: The antigen is unknown.

Germline V gene lookup returns CDR1 LNHDA and CDR2 SQIVND (reference sequence). This CDR3 spans 17 amino acids. Trimming left V 5 bases short and J 7 bases short, with 27 bases between. The sequence was collected from a human donor in good health. The chain has TRBV19 and TRBJ2-7; a weak D match, TRBD1 (6 bases). Sample: CD4+ T cells from blood buffy coats. The CDR3 DNA is TGTGCCAGTAGTGGCCGAGGGGATCCACAGGGTGGTAATGAGCAGTACTTC. It yields the protein CASSGRGDPQGGNEQYF.